The 12 T cell receptor beta chains reported below all come from one sample, sequenced in a study of T cells in Graves' hyperthyroidism and ophthalmopathy. RNA transcripts served as the template for amplifying TCR beta CDR3 regions. The HTBI set primed first-round TCR CDR3 RT-PCR. TCRdb reprocessed the multiplex PCR reads with MiXCR, giving one entry per CDR3 protein. The data show roughly 510,000 distinct CDR3 sequences, with 20% seen just once and more than 20% held by the top ten. The sample consisted of blood. These receptors came from a man aged 18 to 29 with Graves' hyperthyroidism.

This clonotype was counted ten times or more. V gene TRBV12-5 combines with J gene TRBJ1-1; 10 nucleotides match TRBD1. V lost 5 bases to trimming and J lost 5 bases; unmatched junction nucleotides: 5. The CDR3 runs 14 residues. CDR1 is LGHNT and CDR2 is FRNRAP in the germline V gene. In nucleotides, the CDR3 is TGTGCTAGTGGTAAGACAGGGGGCTTTACTGAAGCTTTCTTT. This gives the protein CASGKTGGFTEAFF.

Ten or more counts support this clonotype. This sequence joins TRBV20-1 and TRBJ1-1; D is ambiguous. The CDR3 is 13 amino acids. Per germline, CDR1 DFQATT and CDR2 SNEGSKA (reference sequence). V was pared by 1 base and J by 0 bases, with 6 bases between. CDR3 bases: TGCAGTGCTAGAGCTGACCTGAACACTGAAGCTTTCTTT. Translated, it gives CSARADLNTEAFF.

This clonotype was seen a handful of times. The genes are TRBV6-1 and TRBJ1-5, with D unresolved. Trimming shortened V by 4 bases and J by 2 bases, and 12 bases separated the two germline ends. CDR1 and CDR2 from the germline V gene are MNHNS and SASEGT. The CDR3 is 15 amino acids. The CDR3 nucleotides are TGTGCCAGCAGTGCGTCGGGGTCGGGCAATCAGCCCCAGCATTTT. Protein: CASSASGSGNQPQHF.

This clonotype has a handful of counts. An end of the junction differs from the germline gene, which may be a read error. The chain recombines TRBV6-1 with TRBJ1-5; the D is unclear. The CDR3 consists of 13 residues. The germline gives CDR1 MNHNS, CDR2 SASEGT. The CDR3 DNA is TGTGCCAGCAGTCTTTACGGCTATCAGCCTCAGCATTTT. Translated: CASSLYGYQPQHF.

This clonotype was recorded at least ten times. The V call is TRBV11-2, the J call TRBJ1-2; D possibly corresponds to TRBD1 (5 bases). The CDR3 runs 14 residues. With 1 base removed from V and 6 bases from J, the gap between germline ends came to 12 bases. Germline CDR1 reads SGHAT; CDR2 reads FQNNGV. CDR3 residues: CASSLVRAVDGYTF. The CDR3 DNA is TGTGCCAGCAGCTTAGTCAGGGCAGTCGATGGCTACACCTTC.

This clonotype came up many times. The rearrangement joins TRBV6-5 to TRBJ1-3; the D gene is possibly TRBD1 (5 bases). Trimming left V 11 bases short and J 1 base short, with 18 bases between. The CDR3 length is 15 residues. Germline V lookup: CDR1 MNHEY, CDR2 SVGAGI. This CDR3 reads CAAGGGVESGNTIYF. As DNA, the CDR3 is TGTGCCGCCGGGGGGGGAGTCGAGTCTGGAAACACCATATATTTT.

This clonotype was seen many times. Compared with germline, one end of the junction differs, possibly owing to a read error. This chain joins TRBV27 and TRBJ2-7; maybe TRBD1 (6 bases). Germline V CDR1 and CDR2: MNHEY, SMNVEV (reference sequence). CDR3 length: 15 residues. The CDR3 loop is CASSLSNRVRYEQYF. The CDR3, as DNA: TGTGCCAGCAGCTTATCTAACAGGGTTCGGTACGAGCAGTACTTC.

In its sample, this clonotype was seen many times. V gene TRBV12-3 or TRBV12-4 combines with J gene TRBJ1-1, with D hard to call. The ends were cut back, 8 bases at V and 1 base at J, with 11 bases in the middle. The CDR3 has 13 residues. The CDR3 loop reads CASLVQTNTEAFF. The DNA for the CDR3 is TGTGCCAGCTTGGTGCAGACGAACACTGAAGCTTTCTTT.

This chain connects TRBV6-1 to TRBJ1-2; possibly TRBD1 for D (6 bases). In germline, CDR1 is MNHNS, CDR2 SASEGT. The germline V and J ends were trimmed by 6 bases and 7 bases, with 15 bases remaining between them. The CDR3 runs to 13 residues. The CDR3 sequence is CASRPETGRGYTF. For the CDR3, the DNA is TGTGCCAGCAGACCCGAGACAGGTCGTGGCTACACCTTC.

This clonotype has only a few counts. The V call is TRBV9, the J call TRBJ1-2; tentatively, D is TRBD1 (6 bases). The CDR3 loop spans 15 amino acids. Deletions cut 4 bases from V and 4 bases from J, with 17 bases between. CDR1 is SGDLS and CDR2 is YYNGEE in the germline V gene. In DNA, the CDR3 is TGTGCCAGCAGCCTCATTCCGGACAGAGTCTATGGCTACACCTTC. Protein product: CASSLIPDRVYGYTF.

In its sample, this clonotype was seen many times. This chain links TRBV20-1 with TRBJ1-1, with 9 bases matching TRBD1. This CDR3 spans 13 amino acids. Germline V gives CDR1 DFQATT, CDR2 SNEGSKA (reference sequence). V was pared by 5 bases and J by 2 bases, with 3 bases of the junction left unmatched. CDR3 protein: CSAGQGTNTEAFF. CDR3 sequence (DNA): TGCAGTGCTGGACAGGGGACAAACACTGAAGCTTTCTTT.

At least ten counts were recorded for this clonotype. The chain recombines TRBV11-2 with TRBJ2-2, with D uncertain. Germline V gives CDR1 SGHAT, CDR2 FQNNGV. This CDR3 contains 12 residues. Trimming cost V 4 bases and J 6 bases, with 6 bases left between them. The CDR3 is CASSSLSGELFF. The CDR3 nucleotides read TGTGCCAGCAGCTCCCTATCCGGGGAGCTGTTTTTT.